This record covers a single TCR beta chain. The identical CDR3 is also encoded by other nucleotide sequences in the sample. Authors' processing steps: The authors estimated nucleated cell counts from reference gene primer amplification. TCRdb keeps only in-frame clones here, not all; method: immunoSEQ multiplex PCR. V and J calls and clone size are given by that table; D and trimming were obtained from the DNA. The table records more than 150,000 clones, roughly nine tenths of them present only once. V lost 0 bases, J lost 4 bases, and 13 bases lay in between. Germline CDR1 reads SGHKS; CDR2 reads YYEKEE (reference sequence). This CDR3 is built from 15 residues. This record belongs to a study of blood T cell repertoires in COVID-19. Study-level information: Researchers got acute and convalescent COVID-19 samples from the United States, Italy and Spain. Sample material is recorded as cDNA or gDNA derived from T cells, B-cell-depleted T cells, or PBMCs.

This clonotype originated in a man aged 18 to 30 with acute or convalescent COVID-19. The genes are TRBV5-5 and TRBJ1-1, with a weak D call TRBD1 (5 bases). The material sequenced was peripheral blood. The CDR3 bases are TGTGCCAGCAGCTTGGGCGCAGGGTCGGGCACTGAAGCTTTCTTT. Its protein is CASSLGAGSGTEAFF.